These 19 T cell receptor beta chains share one sample of origin, sequenced in a study of metastatic and nonmetastatic thyroid tumors. Each patient came to thyroid surgery without any prior treatment (of any kind). TCRdb redid the clone calls on the PCR reads using MiXCR. This table has tens of thousands of clones, roughly 23% appearing once. Sequences were obtained from blood. These receptors were taken from a male donor with papillary thyroid cancer or a benign thyroid nodule (not recorded which). Some clones in this sample may be carry-over from other donors' samples.

This clone came up many times. Since a much larger clone is just one base distant, this may be a read error. The conserved phenylalanine or tryptophan is not found at the CDR3 terminus, so this likely reflects a read error. The V and J genes are TRBV5-1 and TRBJ2-1, with D perhaps given as TRBD1 or TRBD2 (5 bases each). This CDR3 has 16 residues. With 0 bases removed from V and 5 bases from J, the gap between germline ends came to 15 bases. Germline V lookup: CDR1 SGHRS, CDR2 YFSETQ. The CDR3 here is CASSLVPGAPNNEQFL. The CDR3 DNA reads TGCGCCAGCAGCTTGGTCCCCGGGGCCCCGAACAATGAGCAGTTCCTC.

This clone was seen more than once but under ten times. V gene TRBV6-1 combines with J gene TRBJ1-3; tentatively, D is TRBD1 (5 bases). Germline CDR1 is MNHNS and CDR2 is SASEGT. CDR3 size: 15 residues. The V gene lost 5 bases and the J gene lost 4 bases, with 15 bases spanning the gap. CDR3 in amino acids: CASSRLQGTGNTIYF. The CDR3 DNA is TGTGCCAGCAGTCGACTCCAGGGTACCGGAAACACCATATATTTT.

At least ten counts were recorded for this clone. V usage is TRBV7-9 and J usage is TRBJ1-2, with D possibly TRBD1 on 5 matching bases. V lost 1 base and J 4 bases, leaving 10 bases between the germline ends. This CDR3 spans 14 amino acids. CDR1 SEHNR and CDR2 FQNEAQ come from the germline V gene (reference sequence). The CDR3 bases are TGTGCCAGCAGCTTAGGGGGGAAACTCTATGGCTACACCTTC. This sequence encodes CASSLGGKLYGYTF.

The chain recombines TRBV24-1 with TRBJ1-6, with 8 nucleotides matching TRBD1. With V trimmed by 1 base and J by 15 bases, 4 bases remained unmatched. The CDR3 contains 13 residues. Per germline, CDR1 KGHDR and CDR2 SFDVKD. Here the CDR3 DNA reads TGTGCCACCAGTGATTTCAGGGGGCGATTCCTCCACTTT. This translates into CATSDFRGRFLHF.

This clone appeared many times. Just one base apart from a much larger clone, this may be a read error. This chain uses TRBV4-2 with TRBJ1-2, with D possibly matching TRBD1 (6 bases). Per the germline V gene, CDR1 is LGHNA and CDR2 is YNFKEQ. CDR3 length: 11 residues. CDR3 nucleotide sequence: TGTGCCAGCAGGCAAGGGGGTCCTTACGCCTTC. The encoded protein is CASRQGGPYAF.

The table lists this clone with many counts. V gene TRBV29-1 combines with J gene TRBJ2-1; 7 nucleotides agree with TRBD1. This CDR3 is built from 13 residues. Trimming cost V 0 bases and J 14 bases; bases outside gene matches: 10. CDR1 SQVTM and CDR2 ANQGSEA come from the germline V gene. The CDR3 coding sequence is TGCAGCGTTGAAGAGAGACAGGGAAAGGGTGAGTTCTTC. Residues: CSVEERQGKGEFF.

This clone was recorded many times. In nucleotides, the CDR3 is TGTGCCAGCAGTCGGGACACCACCCACGAGCAGTACTTC. Encoded protein: CASSRDTTHEQYF. The chain is built from TRBV12-3 or TRBV12-4 and TRBJ2-7; D is perhaps TRBD1 (6 bases). V was clipped by 5 bases and J by 5 bases, with 13 bases between them. The CDR3 is 13 residues long.

This clone has at least ten counts. Here the CDR3 DNA reads TGCGCCAGCAGTGAGGGAGACACCGGGGAGCTGTTTTTT. Protein sequence: CASSEGDTGELFF. The chain carries TRBV10-1 and TRBJ2-2; no firm D call. This CDR3 comprises 13 residues. The germline gives CDR1 WNHNN, CDR2 SYGVQD (reference sequence). V gave up 2 bases and J gave up 3 bases, with 4 bases separating them.

This clone was seen repeatedly, ten times or more. The rearrangement joins TRBV12-3 or TRBV12-4 to TRBJ2-5; D unresolved. The CDR3 runs 13 residues. The V end was cut by 4 bases, the J end by 8 bases, with 14 bases between. CDR3 residues: CASSSPPLATQYF. The CDR3 DNA reads TGTGCCAGCAGTTCCCCCCCCTTGGCCACCCAGTACTTC.

This clone was picked up many times. This sequence joins TRBV7-2 and TRBJ1-5; D unclear. CDR3 length equals 12 residues. Germline V gene lookup returns CDR1 SGHTA and CDR2 FQGNSA. V lost 5 bases to trimming and J lost 3 bases, with 5 bases between them. CDR3 nucleotides: TGTGCCAGCAGCGGGGTCAATCAGCCCCAGCATTTT. It is translated as CASSGVNQPQHF. Looking up the rest from reference TRBV7-2 and TRBJ1-5 gives the full variable domain: GAGVSQSPSNKVTEKGKDVELRCDPISGHTALYWYRQSLGQGLEFLIYFQGNSAPDKSGLPSDRFSAERTGGSVSTLTIQRTQQEDSAVYLCASSGVNQPQHFGDGTRLSIL.

In this sample, this clone turned up many times. This clone may be a read error of a much larger clone one base away. This same CDR3 is encoded by further DNA sequences in the sample. The chain links TRBV29-1 to TRBJ2-2, with D maybe TRBD2 (5 bases). The CDR3 covers 14 residues. Germline CDR1 and CDR2: SQVTM and ANQGSEA. The CDR3 loop is CSVEASRGTGELFF. CDR3 in DNA: TGCAGCGTTGAGGCCAGCCGTGGCACCGGGGAGCTGTTCTTT.

About this clone: The identical CDR3 is also encoded by other nucleotide sequences in the sample. V usage is TRBV27 and J usage is TRBJ2-1, with 7 bases aligning to TRBD2. This CDR3 comprises 15 residues. The germline gives CDR1 MNHEY, CDR2 SMNVEV (reference sequence). The trim removed 9 bases at V and 0 bases at J, leaving 8 bases unmatched. The CDR3 DNA reads as TGTGCCAGTGGGCGGGAGTGGGGCTCCTACAATGAGCAGTTCTTC. This translates into CASGREWGSYNEQFF.

The CDR3 DNA sequence: TGCAGTGCTAGACTTTCGGACAGCCCCTACGAGCAGTACTTC. This translates into CSARLSDSPYEQYF. The V gene is TRBV20-1, the J gene TRBJ2-7; D perhaps matches TRBD1 (6 bases). V was shortened by 2 bases and J by 2 bases, with 13 bases between the two germline ends. Germline V gene data show CDR1 as DFQATT and CDR2 as SNEGSKA (reference sequence). The CDR3 has 14 amino acids.

V usage is TRBV20-1 and J usage is TRBJ1-6; maybe TRBD1 (6 bases). Per germline, CDR1 DFQATT and CDR2 SNEGSKA (reference sequence). The CDR3 loop spans 13 amino acids. The CDR3 sequence is CSLTEGEGSPLHF. The CDR3 DNA reads TGCAGCCTAACGGAGGGGGAGGGATCACCCCTCCACTTT.

This clone was detected only a few times. This chain joins TRBV24-1 and TRBJ2-3; tentatively, D is TRBD1 or TRBD2 (6 bases each). Germline loops: CDR1 KGHDR, CDR2 SFDVKD. CDR3 length: 16 residues. Trimming took off 2 bases at V and 6 bases at J, with 17 bases between the two ends. The CDR3 nucleotides read TGTGCCACCAGTGATTCAGAAGGGGGAGGCCGGGATACGCAGTATTTT. It is translated as CATSDSEGGGRDTQYF.

The chain couples TRBV20-1 to TRBJ1-6; 8 bases fit TRBD1. The J segment lost 10 bases and the V segment lost 3 bases, leaving 5 bases of the junction unmatched. This CDR3 has 13 residues. The germline gives CDR1 DFQATT, CDR2 SNEGSKA (reference sequence). In nucleotides, the CDR3 is TGCAGTGCTAGCTCCAGACAGGGGTCACCCCTCCACTTT. Protein sequence: CSASSRQGSPLHF.

As for this clone: Given a much more abundant clone one base away, this may be a read error. This chain links TRBV11-3 with TRBJ2-1, with D uncertain. This CDR3 is 14 amino acids long. Trimming cost V 0 bases and J 8 bases, with 11 bases left between them. Germline-derived CDR1 and CDR2 are SGHNT and YENEEA. The CDR3 region has the DNA TGTGCCAGCAGCTTAGAGGGGTGGCGTGATGAGCAGTTCTTC. It yields the protein CASSLEGWRDEQFF.

This chain links TRBV7-2 with TRBJ2-5; the D gene is possibly TRBD2 (6 bases). Trimming stripped 3 bases from V and 5 bases from J, with 13 bases between. The V gene's germline CDR1 is SGHTA and CDR2 FQGNSA. This CDR3 is built from 14 residues. The CDR3 DNA reads as TGTGCCAGCAGCTTTGGACTATCCTTGGAGACCCAGTACTTC. It specifies CASSFGLSLETQYF.

This clone was observed at least ten times. The chain uses TRBV7-9 and TRBJ2-7, with 7 bases identical to TRBD2. From germline, CDR1 is SEHNR and CDR2 FQNEAQ (reference sequence). CDR3 length: 14 amino acids. After removal of 3 bases from V and 3 bases from J, the junction contained 5 bases not matched to a gene. The chain's CDR3 is CASSFGGSNYEQYF. The CDR3 DNA sequence: TGTGCCAGCAGCTTCGGCGGGAGTAACTACGAGCAGTACTTC.